Listed below are T cell receptor beta chains from one sample, sequenced in a study of Graves' ophthalmopathy and Graves' hyperthyroidism. TCRdb fed the multiplex PCR reads into MiXCR, producing one record per CDR3 protein. The profile shows 57,000 or so distinct CDR3 sequences, more than 40% of them singletons. Material: peripheral blood. All receptors come from an adult woman with Graves' ophthalmopathy. CDR3s include the opening cysteine and the closing phenylalanine or tryptophan. D genes are given only for firm matches. Rows give clone size only sometimes, using once, few, many, or a class for an expanded clone.

size	V	D	J	length	CDR3	DNA
.	TRBV20-1	.	TRBJ2-6	14	CSARDITGANVLTF	TGCAGTGCTAGAGATATAACTGGGGCCAACGTCCTGACTTTC
many	TRBV11-2	.	TRBJ2-7	20	CASSPGTHQTRRIKTYEQYF	TGTGCCAGCAGCCCTGGTACACACCAGACTCGACGCATTAAGACTTACGAGCAGTACTTC
few	TRBV30	TRBD2	TRBJ2-3	15	CAWSLLAVGTDTQYF	TGTGCCTGGAGTCTTCTAGCGGTGGGGACAGATACGCAGTATTTT
many	TRBV7-9	.	TRBJ1-3	14	CASSLPGRLGTIYF	TGTGCCAGCAGCTTACCAGGGAGGTTAGGCACCATATATTTT
.	TRBV4-1	TRBD1	TRBJ1-5	16	CASSQRDRAGNQPQHF	TGCGCCAGCAGCCAGAGAGACAGGGCGGGCAATCAGCCCCAGCATTTT
.	TRBV5-6	TRBD1	TRBJ2-7	13	CASSTSTGGEQYF	TGTGCCAGCAGCACCTCGACAGGGGGCGAGCAGTACTTC
many	TRBV20-1	.	TRBJ1-5	15	CSARGGGWGNQPQHF	TGCAGTGCCCGGGGTGGGGGATGGGGCAATCAGCCCCAGCATTTT
many	TRBV4-1	.	TRBJ2-7	13	CASSQDGGYEQYF	TGCGCCAGCAGCCAAGACGGGGGCTACGAGCAGTACTTC
medium-sized	TRBV25-1	TRBD1	TRBJ1-2	14	CASSVTTGWDGYTF	TGTGCCAGCAGTGTCACGACAGGGTGGGATGGCTACACCTTC
many	TRBV5-1	TRBD1	TRBJ2-1	15	CASRPGTGGYNEQFF	TGCGCCAGCAGACCCGGGACAGGGGGGTACAATGAGCAGTTCTTC
many	TRBV28	.	TRBJ1-6	15	CASSLVRENNSPLHF	TGTGCCAGCAGTTTGGTCCGGGAGAATAATTCACCCCTCCACTTT
.	TRBV7-8	.	TRBJ1-2	16	CASSPRDEGGGFGYTF	TGTGCCAGCAGCCCCCGGGACGAAGGGGGAGGGTTTGGCTACACCTTC
many	TRBV19	TRBD2	TRBJ2-1	13	CASSSGRANEQFF	TGTGCCAGTAGTAGCGGGAGGGCCAATGAGCAGTTCTTC
.	TRBV28	.	TRBJ2-7	11	CASTAHREQYF	TGTGCCAGCACCGCCCACCGAGAGCAGTACTTC
.	TRBV19	.	TRBJ1-6	13	CASSGSYNSPLHF	TGTGCCAGTAGCGGGTCCTATAATTCACCCCTCCACTTT
few	TRBV20-1	.	TRBJ2-7	12	CSARSGIYEQYF	TGCAGTGCCAGGTCGGGGATCTACGAGCAGTACTTC
many	TRBV6-2/TRBV6-3	TRBD2	TRBJ2-1	15	CASSLVAGSYNEQFF	TGTGCCAGCAGTTTGGTAGCGGGGTCCTACAATGAGCAGTTCTTC
many	TRBV7-2	TRBD2	TRBJ2-1	18	CASSPHSGPLSSYNEQFF	TGTGCCAGCAGCCCCCATAGCGGGCCCTTAAGCTCCTACAATGAGCAGTTCTTC
many	TRBV5-1	TRBD1	TRBJ1-2	12	CASGQGEVGYTF	TGCGCCAGCGGACAGGGTGAAGTTGGCTACACCTTC
few	TRBV20-1	.	TRBJ1-6	13	CSASPSPGSPLHF	TGCAGTGCTAGTCCAAGTCCGGGTTCACCCCTCCACTTT
.	TRBV5-6	.	TRBJ2-7	14	CASSLELGSYEQYF	TGTGCCAGCAGCTTGGAGCTGGGGTCCTACGAGCAGTACTTC
.	TRBV2	.	TRBJ2-1	14	CASRKGESTDTQFF	TGTGCCAGCAGAAAGGGGGAGAGCACAGATACGCAGTTCTTC
.	TRBV7-9	TRBD2	TRBJ2-3	15	CASSQLAGVADTQYF	TGTGCCAGCAGCCAACTAGCGGGAGTGGCAGATACGCAGTATTTT
.	TRBV29-1	.	TRBJ2-5	13	CSAGLQEAETQYF	TGCAGCGCGGGGCTTCAGGAGGCTGAGACCCAGTACTTC
many	TRBV12-3/TRBV12-4	TRBD1	TRBJ1-1	17	CASSYTGTGWVNTEAFF	TGTGCCAGCAGTTACACGGGGACAGGGTGGGTGAACACTGAAGCTTTCTTT
.	TRBV12-5	.	TRBJ2-5	13	CASSFYYEETQYF	TGTGCCAGCAGTTTTTACTATGAAGAGACCCAGTACTTC
.	TRBV29-1	.	TRBJ2-5	13	CSVEDFGGGDQYF	TGCAGCGTTGAAGACTTTGGCGGTGGGGACCAGTACTTC
.	TRBV20-1	.	TRBJ2-1	17	CSARGSGGAFSYNEQFF	TGCAGTGCTAGGGGATCTGGGGGAGCTTTCTCCTACAATGAGCAGTTCTTC
many	TRBV19	TRBD2	TRBJ2-2	14	CASKLAGDTGELFF	TGTGCCAGTAAGCTAGCGGGAGACACCGGGGAGCTGTTTTTT
few	TRBV24-1	TRBD1	TRBJ2-5	15	CATSDPRTGKETQYF	TGTGCCACCAGTGATCCAAGGACAGGGAAAGAGACCCAGTACTTC
.	TRBV12-3/TRBV12-4	.	TRBJ2-7	14	CASSPAGGTYEQYF	TGTGCCAGCAGCCCGGCGGGCGGGACCTACGAGCAGTATTTC
.	TRBV7-3	.	TRBJ2-1	13	CASSLTGLNEQFF	TGTGCCAGCAGCTTAACGGGACTGAATGAGCAGTTCTTC
.	TRBV2	.	TRBJ1-5	15	CASSKGGTRRETQHF	TGTGCCAGCAGCAAAGGGGGGACTAGACGGGAGACCCAGCATTTT
.	TRBV3-2	.	TRBJ2-5	15	CASSQVACRGIWRYF	TGTGCCAGCAGCCAAGTAGCTTGTCGGGGCATTTGGCGGTACTTC
many	TRBV6-4	TRBD1	TRBJ2-1	15	CASSDQPDRGNEQFF	TGTGCCAGCAGTGACCAACCCGACAGGGGCAATGAGCAGTTCTTC
.	TRBV28	TRBD1	TRBJ2-3	16	CASSYSGTGSYNEQYF	TGTGCCAGCAGTTACTCCGGGACAGGGTCCTACAATGAGCAGTATTTT
few	TRBV30	TRBD1	TRBJ1-2	14	CAWSADRGPYGYTF	TGTGCCTGGAGTGCGGACAGGGGGCCCTATGGCTACACCTTC
.	TRBV6-1	.	TRBJ1-1	13	CASSESPNTEAFF	TGTGCCAGCAGCGAAAGTCCGAACACTGAAGCGTTCTTT
.	TRBV10-3	TRBD1	TRBJ2-5	14	CATYRGRIGETQYF	TGTGCCACCTACAGGGGGCGCATCGGGGAGACCCAGTACTTC
few	TRBV28	TRBD1	TRBJ1-3	14	CASTSGGEGNTIYF	TGTGCCAGCACCTCAGGGGGCGAAGGAAACACCATATATTTT
.	TRBV7-2	.	TRBJ1-6	17	CASSSTGGRGSNSPPHF	TGTGCCAGCAGCTCCACGGGGGGACGGGGTTCCAATTCGCCCCCCCACTTT
many	TRBV19	.	TRBJ2-2	14	CASSSSSNTGELFF	TGTGCCAGTAGTAGCAGCTCGAACACCGGGGAGCTGTTTTTT
.	TRBV7-9	.	TRBJ1-3	13	CASSLGGGNTIYF	TGTGCCAGCAGCTTAGGAGGGGGGAACACCATATATTTT
few	TRBV10-1	.	TRBJ1-2	13	CASSELRGYGYTF	TGCGCCAGCAGTGAGCTGCGGGGCTATGGCTACACCTTC
.	TRBV19	TRBD1	TRBJ1-1	13	CASSGTGRTEAFF	TGTGCCAGTAGTGGGACAGGGAGGACTGAAGCTTTCTTT
few	TRBV6-1	TRBD1	TRBJ2-7	14	CASSDGQGLYEQYF	TGTGCCAGCAGTGACGGACAGGGACTCTACGAGCAGTACTTC
.	TRBV9	.	TRBJ1-5	14	CASSVGRGRETQHF	TGTGCCAGCAGCGTAGGGCGGGGCAGGGAGACCCAGCATTTT
many	TRBV28	.	TRBJ2-1	12	CASSPQGISQFF	TGTGCCAGCAGTCCCCAGGGGATATCACAGTTCTTC
.	TRBV7-9	TRBD2	TRBJ2-3	15	CASSLRESPTDTQYF	TGTGCCAGCAGCTTGCGGGAGAGCCCCACAGATACGCAGTATTTT
.	TRBV4-2	.	TRBJ2-3	14	CASNQTVSGDTQYF	TGTGCCAGCAACCAAACCGTCAGTGGAGATACGCAGTATTTT
many	TRBV10-3	TRBD2	TRBJ2-1	16	CAISEGLAGDRNEQFF	TGTGCCATCAGTGAAGGACTAGCGGGAGATCGCAATGAGCAGTTCTTC
.	TRBV19	TRBD1	TRBJ1-2	14	CASSIGTGIYGYTF	TGTGCCAGTAGTATCGGGACAGGGATCTATGGCTACACCTTC
.	TRBV7-2	.	TRBJ2-6	17	CASSSPGLCSGANVLTF	TGTGCCAGCAGCTCCCCCGGGCTGTGCTCTGGGGCCAACGTCCTGACTTTC
.	TRBV29-1	TRBD2	TRBJ2-1	13	CSSKGLAGNEQFF	TGCAGCAGTAAGGGACTAGCGGGAAATGAGCAGTTCTTC
many	TRBV7-3	.	TRBJ1-2	13	CASSLRGERGYTF	TGTGCCAGCAGCCTCCGGGGTGAGAGAGGCTACACCTTC
.	TRBV7-9	TRBD2	TRBJ2-3	16	CASSLDLAGSYNEQYF	TGTGCCAGCAGCTTAGACCTAGCGGGGAGCTACAATGAGCAGTATTTT
many	TRBV11-3	TRBD2	TRBJ2-1	16	CASSLDRLAGRNEQFF	TGTGCCAGCAGCTTAGATCGACTAGCGGGACGGAATGAGCAGTTCTTC
many	TRBV13	.	TRBJ1-4	13	CASSLTTNEKLFF	TGTGCCAGCAGCTTAACGACTAATGAAAAACTGTTTTTT
.	TRBV18	.	TRBJ2-7	13	CACSMDSSYEQYF	TGTGCCTGCTCAATGGACAGCTCCTACGAGCAGTACTTC
.	TRBV7-2	TRBD2	TRBJ2-1	18	CASSYRTSGRRLYNEQFF	TGTGCCAGCAGTTACAGGACTAGCGGGAGGAGGCTCTACAATGAGCAGTTCTTC